The clone carrying this T cell receptor beta chain was counted a single time. The sample is drawn from a study of blood T cell repertoires in COVID-19. Background on the study: Sample material is recorded as cDNA or gDNA derived from T cells, B-cell-depleted T cells, or PBMCs.

Data came from immunoSEQ multiplex PCR; TCRdb stores just in-frame clones and leaves some out. The data show roughly 250,000 clones, around 82% seen once. This CDR3 region has 16 residues. Trimming took off 0 bases at V and 10 bases at J, with 17 bases between the two ends. Germline loops: CDR1 SGHRS, CDR2 YFSETQ. This clonotype was sampled from a woman over 75 with active or convalescent COVID-19. The sample comprised peripheral blood. V is TRBV5-1 and J is TRBJ1-6; weak D call: TRBD1 (5 bases). DNA of the CDR3: TGCGCCAGCAGCTTGGCGTATCAGGGTAGTGGCTCACCCCTCCACTTT. Translation gives CASSLAYQGSGSPLHF.